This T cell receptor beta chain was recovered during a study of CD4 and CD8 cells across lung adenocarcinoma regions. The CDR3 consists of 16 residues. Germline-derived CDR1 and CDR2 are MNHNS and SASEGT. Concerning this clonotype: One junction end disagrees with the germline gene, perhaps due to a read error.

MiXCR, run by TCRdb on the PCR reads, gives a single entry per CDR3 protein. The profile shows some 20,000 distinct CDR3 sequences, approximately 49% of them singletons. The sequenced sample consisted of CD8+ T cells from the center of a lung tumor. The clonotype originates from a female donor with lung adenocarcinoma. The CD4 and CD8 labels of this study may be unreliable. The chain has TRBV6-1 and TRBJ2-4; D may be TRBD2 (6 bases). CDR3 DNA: TGTGCCAGCCGCGTAGCGACGCGGGGAGCCAAAAACATGCAGTATTTC. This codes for CASRVATRGAKNMQYF.